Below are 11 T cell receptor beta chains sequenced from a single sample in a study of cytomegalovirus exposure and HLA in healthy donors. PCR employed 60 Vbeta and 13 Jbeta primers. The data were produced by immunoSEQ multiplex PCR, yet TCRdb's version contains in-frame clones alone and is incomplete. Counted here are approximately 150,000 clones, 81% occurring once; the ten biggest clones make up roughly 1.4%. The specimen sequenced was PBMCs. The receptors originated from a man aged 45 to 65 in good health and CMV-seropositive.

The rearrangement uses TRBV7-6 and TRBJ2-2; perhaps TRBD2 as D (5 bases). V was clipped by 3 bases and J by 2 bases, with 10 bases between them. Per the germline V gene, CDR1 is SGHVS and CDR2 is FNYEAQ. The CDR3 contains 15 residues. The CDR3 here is CASSFSGVNTGELFF. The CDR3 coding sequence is TGTGCCAGCAGCTTTTCCGGGGTTAACACCGGGGAGCTGTTTTTT.

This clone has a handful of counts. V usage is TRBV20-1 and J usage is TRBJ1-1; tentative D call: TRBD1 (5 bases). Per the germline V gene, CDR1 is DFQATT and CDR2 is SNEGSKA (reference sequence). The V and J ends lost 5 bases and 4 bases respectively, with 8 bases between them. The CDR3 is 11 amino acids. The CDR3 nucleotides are TGCAGTGCTGGGGGGTTCACTGAAGCTTTCTTT. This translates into CSAGGFTEAFF.

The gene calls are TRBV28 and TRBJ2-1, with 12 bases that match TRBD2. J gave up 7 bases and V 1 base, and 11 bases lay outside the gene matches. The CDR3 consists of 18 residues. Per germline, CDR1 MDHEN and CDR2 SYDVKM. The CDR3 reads CASSLFEVTSGSKNEQFF. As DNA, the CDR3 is TGTGCCAGCAGTTTATTTGAGGTGACTAGCGGGAGTAAGAATGAGCAGTTCTTC. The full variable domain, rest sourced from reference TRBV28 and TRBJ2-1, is DVKVTQSSRYLVKRTGEKVFLECVQDMDHENMFWYRQDPGLGLRLIYFSYDVKMKEKGDIPEGYSVSREKKERFSLILESASTNQTSMYLCASSLFEVTSGSKNEQFFGPGTRLTVL.

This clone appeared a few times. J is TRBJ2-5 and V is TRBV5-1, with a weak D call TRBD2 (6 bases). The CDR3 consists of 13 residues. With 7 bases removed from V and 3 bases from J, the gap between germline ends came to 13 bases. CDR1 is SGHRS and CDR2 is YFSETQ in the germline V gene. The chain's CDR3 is CASEGWGEETQYF. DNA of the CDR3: TGCGCCAGCGAAGGATGGGGGGAAGAGACCCAGTACTTC.

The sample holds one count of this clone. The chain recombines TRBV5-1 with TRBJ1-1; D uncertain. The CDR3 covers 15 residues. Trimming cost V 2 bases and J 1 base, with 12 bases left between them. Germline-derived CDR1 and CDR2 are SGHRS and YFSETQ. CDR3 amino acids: CASSLRIEGNTEAFF. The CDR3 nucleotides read TGCGCCAGCAGCTTACGCATAGAGGGGAACACTGAAGCTTTCTTT.

Here the CDR3 reads CASRPTGGQSNEQFF. In DNA, the CDR3 is TGTGCCAGCAGACCGACAGGGGGCCAATCCAATGAGCAGTTCTTC. The rearrangement uses TRBV11-2 and TRBJ2-1; 10 nucleotides agree with TRBD1. J gave up 6 bases and V 6 bases, and 8 bases lay outside the gene matches. The germline CDR1 and CDR2 sequences are SGHAT and FQNNGV. The CDR3 contains 15 residues. The full variable domain, completed using reference TRBV11-2 and TRBJ2-1, is EAGVAQSPRYKIIEKRQSVAFWCNPISGHATLYWYQQILGQGPKLLIQFQNNGVVDDSQLPKDRFSAERLKGVDSTLKIQPAKLEDSAVYLCASRPTGGQSNEQFFGPGTRLTVL.

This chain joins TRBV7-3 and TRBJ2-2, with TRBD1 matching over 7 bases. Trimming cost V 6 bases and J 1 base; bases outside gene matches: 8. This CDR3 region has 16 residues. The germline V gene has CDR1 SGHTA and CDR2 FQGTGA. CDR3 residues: CASRAAGTENTGELFF. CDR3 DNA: TGTGCCAGCAGAGCAGCCGGGACAGAGAACACCGGGGAGCTGTTTTTT.

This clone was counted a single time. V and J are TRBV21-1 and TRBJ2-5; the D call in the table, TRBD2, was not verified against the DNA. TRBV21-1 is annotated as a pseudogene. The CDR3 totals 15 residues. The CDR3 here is CASSKASGYQETQYF. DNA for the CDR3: TGTGCCAGCAGCAAGGCTAGCGGCTACCAAGAGACCCAGTACTTC.

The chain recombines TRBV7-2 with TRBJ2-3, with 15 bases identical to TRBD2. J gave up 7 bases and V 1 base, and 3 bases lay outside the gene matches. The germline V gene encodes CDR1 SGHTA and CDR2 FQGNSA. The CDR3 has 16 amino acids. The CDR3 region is CASSLGTSGRANTQYF. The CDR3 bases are TGTGCCAGCAGCTTAGGGACTAGCGGGAGGGCGAATACGCAGTATTTT.

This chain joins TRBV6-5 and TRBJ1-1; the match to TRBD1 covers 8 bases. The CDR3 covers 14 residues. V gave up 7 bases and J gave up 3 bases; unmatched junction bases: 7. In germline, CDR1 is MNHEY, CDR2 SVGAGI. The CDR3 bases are TGTGCCAGCACCAAGACAGGGGCCGACACTGAAGCTTTCTTT. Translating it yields CASTKTGADTEAFF.

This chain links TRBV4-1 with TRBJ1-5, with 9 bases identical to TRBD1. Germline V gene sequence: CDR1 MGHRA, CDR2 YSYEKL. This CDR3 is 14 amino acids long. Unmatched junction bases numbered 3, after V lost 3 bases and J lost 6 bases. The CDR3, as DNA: TGCGCCAGCAGCCAGGCGGACAGGGGTCAGCCCCAGCATTTT. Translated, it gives CASSQADRGQPQHF.